The entry that follows covers one T cell receptor (beta chain) sequence. This record comes from a study of T-cell reconstitution after alpha-beta-depleted transplantation in children. This CDR3 region has 13 residues. The germline V gene encodes CDR1 SGHTA and CDR2 FQGNSA. V was shortened by 2 bases and J by 2 bases, with 7 bases between the two germline ends. A library of TCRbeta sequences, prepared with unique molecular identifiers, was generated. TCRdb re-called the PCR reads through MiXCR, storing one row per CDR3 protein. The sample lists about 610,000 distinct CDR3 sequences, about 10% seen once, with roughly 4% in the top ten.

The material was PBMCs from the stem cell graft donor, obtained from the stem cell graft. The origin of this receptor is a human donor who donated a stem cell graft to a child with acute myeloid leukemia. The chain links TRBV7-2 to TRBJ2-7; D remains unclear. The chain's CDR3 is CASSLSSPYEQYF. Here the CDR3 DNA reads TGTGCCAGCAGCTTATCCTCCCCCTACGAGCAGTACTTC.